This entry describes one T cell receptor (beta chain). These data originate in a study of blood T cell repertoires in COVID-19. About the research overall: Sites in the United States, Italy and Spain provided acute and convalescent COVID-19 samples. T cells, B-cell-depleted T cells, or PBMCs supplied cDNA or gDNA.

How the authors handled the data: Nucleated cell counts were estimated from reference gene primer amplification. Here immunoSEQ multiplex PCR was the method, and the copy in TCRdb shows in-frame clones only, minus some. V and J calls plus clone size are reproduced from that table; the DNA served to infer D and trimming. This sample has 120,000 or so clones, with about 80% found just once. The CDR3 is 14 amino acids. Germline CDR1 reads SGHNT; CDR2 reads YYREEE (reference sequence). V gave up 1 base and J gave up 7 bases; unmatched junction bases: 4. The rearrangement uses TRBV5-4 and TRBJ1-5, with 8 bases fitting TRBD1. The clonotype comes from a human donor in a cohort sampled during active COVID-19. Input material: peripheral blood. CDR3 nucleotide sequence: TGTGCCAGCAGCTTGCAGGGGGCACCCCAGCCCCAGCATTTT. This translates into CASSLQGAPQPQHF.